This T cell receptor (beta chain) derives from a study of blood T cell repertoires in COVID-19. The overall study: PBMCs, B-cell-depleted T cells, or T cells were the source of the cDNA or gDNA that made up the material.

In the original analysis: The assay estimated nucleated cells by amplifying reference gene primers. Produced via immunoSEQ multiplex PCR; TCRdb's table is partial and in-frame only. Clonal size and the V and J genes are those of that table, whereas D and trimming came from the DNA. Found here are 90,000 or so clones, around 86% of them singletons; the top ten hold about 25%. Between the trimmed V and J ends, which lost 3 bases and 1 base, there was a span of 9 bases. CDR1 SQVTM and CDR2 ANQGSEA come from the germline V gene. CDR3 size: 13 residues. Sequencing used peripheral blood. This receptor was taken from a human donor in a cohort sampled during active COVID-19. The chain joins TRBV29-1 to TRBJ1-2; D not resolved. The CDR3 DNA is TGCAGCGTTGAGGGGAGGCGTAACTATGGCTACACCTTC. It specifies CSVEGRRNYGYTF.